Listed below are T cell receptor beta chains from one sample, sequenced in a study of T-cell memory formation after mild COVID-19. TCRdb fed the 5' RACE reads into MiXCR, producing one record per CDR3 protein. Of fewer than 550,000 distinct CDR3 sequences in the sample, around 19% were seen once. Material: PBMCs or a T cell subset sorted from them (not recorded which). These receptors were taken from an adult woman who had mild COVID-19 (a few samples of this study predate the infection). Cell type and time point are not known. Each CDR3 is given with its conserved first and last residue. The D gene is left open where the match is weak. The size field is filled for only some rows; it gives once, few, many or a size class.

j_call d_call v_call clone_size cdr3_nt cdr3_aa
TRBJ1-6 TRBD1 TRBV12-3/TRBV12-4 few TGTGCCAGCAGTTTGCGGACAGGACCTTCACCCCTCCACTTT CASSLRTGPSPLHF
TRBJ2-3 TRBD2 TRBV25-1 - TGTGCCAGCAGTGAATGGGCGACTAGCGGGACGAGGGATACGCAGTATTTT CASSEWATSGTRDTQYF
TRBJ2-7 - TRBV29-1 few TGCAGCGGAGTCCCGGCCGGGTCCTACGAGCAGTACTTC CSGVPAGSYEQYF
TRBJ2-3 - TRBV3-1 few TGTGCCAGCAGCCAATTTAACGTGGATACGCAGTATTTT CASSQFNVDTQYF
TRBJ2-6 - TRBV5-5 - TGTGCCAGCAGCAGGGACCCCCCCTCTGGGGCCAACGTCCTGACTTTC CASSRDPPSGANVLTF
TRBJ1-1 TRBD1 TRBV6-5 few TGTGCCAGCAGTTACTTTTCCGTCGGACAGGGCCGCCCATATAGGTCACCGGACACTGAAGCTTTCTTT CASSYFSVGQGRPYRSPDTEAFF
TRBJ1-3 - TRBV6-1 - TGTGCCAGCACCGGAAAGTCTGGAAACACCATATATTTT CASTGKSGNTIYF
TRBJ1-2 - TRBV13 many TGTGCCAGCAGCCCAGACAACTATGGCTACACCTTC CASSPDNYGYTF
TRBJ2-7 - TRBV7-9 few TGTGCCAGCAGCTTAGGGGCAGGGAGCTACGAGCAGTACTTC CASSLGAGSYEQYF
TRBJ1-1 TRBD1 TRBV7-3 - TGTGCCAGCAGCTTAAGAGAAACAGGGGCCCCCGAAGCTTTCTTT CASSLRETGAPEAFF
TRBJ2-5 - TRBV7-7 - TGTGCCAGCAGCTTAGCCCCCCCAGAGACCCAGTACTTC CASSLAPPETQYF
TRBJ2-5 - TRBV30 - TGTGCCTGGAGCGCGGGGCGGAGAGAGACCCAGTACTTC CAWSAGRRETQYF
TRBJ2-1 - TRBV12-3/TRBV12-4 - TGTGCCAGCAGTCCCGTCAGCGGTGAGCAGTTCTTC CASSPVSGEQFF
TRBJ1-3 - TRBV19 - TGTGCCAGTGGTGGCAGGGGAACTGGAAACACCATATATTTT CASGGRGTGNTIYF
TRBJ2-3 TRBD2 TRBV24-1 - TGTGCCACCAGTGATCCCATGACTAGCGGGAGTGAGTCAGATACGCAGTATTTT CATSDPMTSGSESDTQYF
TRBJ2-3 - TRBV24-1 - TGTGCCACCAGTGATACCCCTTCAACGCGGACAGTCTCGAGAGATACGCAGTATTTT CATSDTPSTRTVSRDTQYF
TRBJ2-3 TRBD2 TRBV4-1 - TGCGCCAGCAGCCTTACTGGACTAGCGGCAGATACGCAGTATTTT CASSLTGLAADTQYF
TRBJ2-1 TRBD1 TRBV15 few TGTGCCACCAGCAGAGAAGGGACAGGGTCGGTTGAGCAGTTCTTC CATSREGTGSVEQFF
TRBJ2-5 - TRBV7-9 few TGTGCCAGCAAACTCAAAGGAAACCAAGAGACCCAGTACTTC CASKLKGNQETQYF
TRBJ1-5 - TRBV7-8 many TGTGCCAGCAGCTTCCTTGCACTGGGAAATCAGCCCCAGCATTTT CASSFLALGNQPQHF
TRBJ1-1 TRBD1 TRBV9 few TGTGCCAGCAGCAACCGGGACAGGGTCGCTTTTGAGCGTGGTACTGAAGCTTTCTTT CASSNRDRVAFERGTEAFF
TRBJ2-2 TRBD1 TRBV7-9 few TGTGCCAGCACCAGACAGGGAAAGAACACCGGGGAGCTGTTTTTT CASTRQGKNTGELFF
TRBJ1-2 TRBD1 TRBV7-3 - TGTGCCAGCAGCTTATCCCCCGGGGGACAGGGGATGTTCTATGGCTACACCTTC CASSLSPGGQGMFYGYTF
TRBJ2-6 - TRBV27 few TGTGCCAGCGGCTCTGGGGCCAACGTCCTGACTTTC CASGSGANVLTF